The rows below give T cell receptor beta chains drawn from one sample of a study of neoadjuvant anti-PD-1 for oral cavity cancer. The data were produced by immunoSEQ multiplex PCR, yet TCRdb's version contains in-frame clones alone and is incomplete. The sample yields 14,000 to 15,000 clones, 70% to 75% seen once. Source: PBMCs, taken before nivolumab (anti-PD-1) treatment. The receptors were sampled from a person aged 35 to 85 with oral cavity squamous cell carcinoma. Both conserved end residues are part of each CDR3. The D gene is left open where the match is weak. Rows may omit the clone size; those that give it use once, few, many or a size class.

CASSLARGRYTDTQYF,TGTGCCAGCAGCTTAGCTAGGGGACGGTACACAGATACGCAGTATTTT,.,.,TRBV7-8,TRBJ2-3
CASSLGTSSNQPQHF,TGTGCCAGCAGTTTAGGGACTTCTAGCAATCAGCCCCAGCATTTT,few,.,TRBV27,TRBJ1-5
CASSHTGTGYEKLFF,TGTGCCAGCAGTCATACCGGGACAGGGTATGAAAAACTGTTTTTT,once,TRBD1,TRBV27,TRBJ1-4
CASSLAPGYDTGELFF,TGTGCCAGCAGCTTGGCCCCGGGTTATGATACCGGGGAGCTGTTTTTT,.,.,TRBV5-6,TRBJ2-2
CASRNEVEQYF,TGTGCCAGTCGGAACGAGGTCGAGCAGTACTTC,.,.,TRBV28,TRBJ2-7
CASSLWGGAYEQYF,TGTGCCAGCAGCTTATGGGGGGGAGCCTACGAGCAGTACTTC,.,TRBD2,TRBV7-3,TRBJ2-7
CAWKRDSNTGELFF,TGTGCCTGGAAGAGGGATTCGAACACCGGGGAGCTGTTTTTT,.,.,TRBV30,TRBJ2-2
CASRRGRTGALRYTF,TGTGCCAGCAGGCGCGGAAGGACAGGGGCCCTTCGCTACACCTTC,once,TRBD1,TRBV7-8,TRBJ1-2
CASSIWGGGNQPQHF,TGTGCCAGTAGTATTTGGGGTGGGGGCAATCAGCCCCAGCATTTT,few,.,TRBV19,TRBJ1-5
CASSPRWGQDEETQYF,TGTGCCAGCAGCCCAAGGTGGGGTCAGGACGAAGAGACCCAGTACTTC,.,.,TRBV5-8,TRBJ2-5
CASIQSTGSNQPQHF,TGTGCCAGTATACAGTCAACAGGTAGCAATCAGCCCCAGCATTTT,once,.,TRBV6-1,TRBJ1-5
CASRGLGAVGNEQFF,TGTGCCAGCAGAGGATTGGGGGCTGTAGGCAATGAGCAGTTCTTC,few,.,TRBV2,TRBJ2-1
CASSRILPNENTEAFF,TGTGCCAGCAGTCGGATCCTACCAAATGAGAACACTGAAGCTTTCTTT,few,.,TRBV28,TRBJ1-1
CSVYTGELFF,TGCAGCGTTTACACCGGGGAGCTGTTTTTT,.,.,TRBV29-1,TRBJ2-2
CASSYRGGDYGYTF,TGTGCCAGCAGTTACAGGGGGGGGGACTATGGCTACACCTTC,.,.,TRBV6-5,TRBJ1-2
CASRRPGRNTEAFF,TGTGCCAGCAGGCGCCCGGGGCGGAACACTGAAGCTTTCTTT,.,.,TRBV11-2,TRBJ1-1
CAWSVHAGPYEQYF,TGTGCCTGGAGTGTTCACGCGGGGCCCTACGAGCAGTACTTC,.,.,TRBV30,TRBJ2-7
CASSGGPGTGGIEQYF,TGTGCCAGCAGTGGGGGCCCCGGGACAGGGGGCATCGAGCAGTACTTC,.,TRBD1,TRBV6-1,TRBJ2-7
CASSLLLSGGYGYTF,TGTGCCAGCAGTTTACTCCTCTCGGGGGGCTATGGCTACACCTTC,.,.,TRBV28,TRBJ1-2
CASSATPGNTIYF,TGTGCCAGCAGCGCCACCCCCGGAAACACCATATATTTT,.,.,TRBV9,TRBJ1-3
CASSPPFSETQYF,TGTGCCAGCAGCCCGCCGTTCTCTGAGACCCAGTACTTC,.,.,TRBV11-3,TRBJ2-5
CASGRAGNTGELFF,TGCGCCAGCGGGCGAGCGGGAAACACCGGGGAGCTGTTTTTT,few,TRBD2,TRBV5-1,TRBJ2-2
CASSLPGVKTGELFF,TGTGCCAGCAGCCTACCCGGAGTTAAGACCGGGGAGCTGTTTTTT,.,.,TRBV9,TRBJ2-2
CASNTQRGFSEQYF,TGTGCCAGCAACACTCAGCGGGGTTTTTCAGAGCAGTACTTC,.,TRBD2,TRBV28,TRBJ2-7
CASRNHRDRSIGNTIYF,TGTGCCAGCAGAAATCACAGGGATAGATCAATCGGAAACACCATATATTTT,.,.,TRBV11-2,TRBJ1-3
CASSDPDRGCSNQPQHF,TGTGCCAGCAGTGACCCGGACAGGGGTTGTAGCAATCAGCCCCAGCATTTT,.,TRBD1,TRBV6-4,TRBJ1-5
CATKLLAGIGDTQYF,TGTGCCACTAAATTACTAGCGGGAATTGGAGATACGCAGTATTTT,.,TRBD2,TRBV2,TRBJ2-3
CASSEAPLLLGGANVLTF,TGTGCCAGCAGTGAAGCGCCACTTTTACTGGGAGGGGCCAACGTCCTGACTTTC,.,.,TRBV2,TRBJ2-6
CAWSVEGASGYTF,TGTGCCTGGAGTGTTGAGGGGGCAAGTGGCTACACCTTC,.,TRBD1,TRBV30,TRBJ1-2
CASSFQVFSYEQYF,TGCGCCAGCAGCTTCCAGGTTTTCTCCTACGAGCAGTACTTC,.,.,TRBV4-1,TRBJ2-7
CASSLRRVTSGRGDEQFF,TGTGCCAGCAGTCTCCGCCGAGTTACTAGCGGGAGGGGCGATGAGCAGTTCTTC,.,TRBD2,TRBV2,TRBJ2-1
CASSRTVNTEAFF,TGTGCCAGCAGCAGGACAGTTAACACTGAAGCTTTCTTT,.,.,TRBV7-8,TRBJ1-1
CASSLGYPDTQYF,TGCGCCAGCAGCTTGGGCTATCCAGATACGCAGTATTTT,.,.,TRBV5-1,TRBJ2-3
CASSLARSYEQYF,TGTGCCAGCAGCTTAGCTAGAAGCTACGAGCAGTACTTC,.,.,TRBV7-2,TRBJ2-7
CASGLVTGSTDTQYF,TGTGCTAGTGGTTTGGTTACAGGGAGCACAGATACGCAGTATTTT,.,.,TRBV12-5,TRBJ2-3
CASSQVRGAHSEAFF,TGTGCCAGCAGCCAGGTCCGGGGGGCGCATTCTGAAGCTTTCTTT,.,.,TRBV6-5,TRBJ1-1
CASSQDGGRTGPYNEQFF,TGCGCCAGCAGCCAAGATGGAGGGCGGACCGGCCCCTACAATGAGCAGTTCTTC,.,.,TRBV4-1,TRBJ2-1
CASSQGGRGDYGYTF,TGTGCCAGCAGCCAAGGAGGCAGGGGGGACTATGGCTACACCTTC,few,TRBD1,TRBV4-2,TRBJ1-2
CASSLAREYDIQYF,TGTGCCAGCAGCTTAGCGCGGGAGTATGACATTCAGTACTTC,.,TRBD2,TRBV7-9,TRBJ2-4
CAITGTTNTGELFF,TGTGCCATTACCGGGACAACGAACACCGGGGAGCTGTTTTTT,.,.,TRBV10-3,TRBJ2-2
CASSLQGVKNEKLFF,TGTGCCAGCAGTCTCCAAGGCGTTAAGAATGAAAAACTGTTTTTT,.,.,TRBV28,TRBJ1-4
CASSFQPGNNQPQHF,TGCGCCAGCAGCTTTCAACCAGGGAATAATCAGCCCCAGCATTTT,.,.,TRBV5-1,TRBJ1-5
CASSDGTGSSGYTF,TGTGCCAGCAGCGATGGGACAGGGAGCTCTGGCTACACCTTC,.,TRBD1,TRBV25-1,TRBJ1-2
CASSLTGGYEQYF,TGTGCCAGCAGCCTTACAGGGGGCTACGAGCAGTACTTC,.,TRBD1,TRBV14,TRBJ2-7
CAWSDQDQYGYTF,TGTGCCTGGAGTGATCAGGACCAATATGGCTACACCTTC,.,.,TRBV30,TRBJ1-2
CASSGTASAGNTIYF,TGTGCCAGCTCGGGGACAGCCTCAGCTGGAAACACCATATATTTT,.,TRBD1,TRBV6-5,TRBJ1-3
CASSLEVGEQYF,TGTGCCAGCAGCTTAGAAGTGGGCGAGCAGTACTTC,.,.,TRBV11-2,TRBJ2-7
CASSLATDFRTDIQYF,TGCGCCAGCAGCTTGGCGACGGATTTTCGGACGGACATTCAGTACTTC,.,.,TRBV5-1,TRBJ2-4
CASTSRTDTQYF,TGTGCCAGCACCTCGCGAACAGATACGCAGTATTTT,.,.,TRBV21-1,TRBJ2-3
CASSLGTGETQYF,TGTGCCAGCAGTTTGGGGACAGGGGAGACCCAGTACTTC,.,TRBD1,TRBV6-6,TRBJ2-5
CASSLWWDEQYF,TGTGCCAGCAGTTTATGGTGGGACGAGCAGTACTTC,.,.,TRBV28,TRBJ2-7
CSVEEQGWDSTDTQYF,TGCAGCGTTGAAGAACAGGGATGGGACAGCACAGATACGCAGTATTTT,.,.,TRBV29-1,TRBJ2-3
CASSFSGTGSTSVTEAFF,TGCGCCAGCAGCTTCTCCGGGACAGGGAGTACCTCAGTCACAGAAGCTTTCTTT,.,TRBD1,TRBV5-1,TRBJ1-1
CASSSSPREQFF,TGTGCCAGCAGCTCCTCTCCACGTGAGCAGTTCTTC,.,.,TRBV5-8,TRBJ2-1
CAARRGPSTDTQYF,TGTGCCGCCCGGAGGGGACCAAGCACAGATACGCAGTATTTT,.,.,TRBV6-1,TRBJ2-3
CATSKTGSPTDTQYF,TGTGCCACCAGCAAGACAGGGAGTCCCACAGATACGCAGTATTTT,.,TRBD1,TRBV15,TRBJ2-3
CASRKGLAGSTDTQYF,TGCGCCAGCAGAAAGGGACTAGCGGGGAGCACAGATACGCAGTATTTT,once,TRBD2,TRBV5-1,TRBJ2-3